Listed below are T cell receptor beta chains from one sample, sequenced in a study of regulatory T cells in long-lasting Graves disease. TCRdb fed the multiplex PCR reads into MiXCR, producing one record per CDR3 protein. The table records almost 450,000 distinct CDR3 sequences, around 17% of them present only once. These data also featured in a second study, about T cells in Graves' hyperthyroidism and ophthalmopathy.

This material consisted of peripheral blood mononuclear cells (PBMCs), taken at new diagnosis, from a patient treated with antithyroid drugs. The receptors come from a woman aged 25 to 45 with Graves disease. CDR3s leave out the opening cysteine and the closing phenylalanine or tryptophan. Fields, in order: J gene, CDR3 length, V gene, CDR3 protein.

TRBJ1-1	22	TRBV7-9	ASSLNSWGAALYRDGDLGTEAF
TRBJ2-5	15	TRBV6-5	ASSYSRGGTFQETQY
TRBJ2-1	15	TRBV24-1	ATPLFCPGHPRDEQF
TRBJ2-1	12	TRBV12-3/TRBV12-4	ASSSGGRAREQF
TRBJ2-7	13	TRBV28	ASSFPGGRGLEQY
TRBJ2-7	14	TRBV7-2	ASSLVVALASYEQY
TRBJ2-1	16	TRBV7-9	ASSSLRRLAGGYNEQF
TRBJ1-4	12	TRBV7-9	ASSWDRGQEKLF
TRBJ2-7	16	TRBV4-3	ASSQEEWVQGTPYEQY
TRBJ2-7	12	TRBV18	ASSPGRQGNEQY
TRBJ2-2	16	TRBV11-2	ASSPGLWGGPNTGELF
TRBJ2-7	12	TRBV20-1	SARWAGRNYEQY
TRBJ1-1	13	TRBV6-1	ASTPPGIWDTEAF
TRBJ1-5	12	TRBV29-1	SVAEGMSGQPQH
TRBJ2-1	12	TRBV15	ATSREIREYEQF
TRBJ2-1	19	TRBV7-2	ASSLGRLAPYPTSSYNEQF
TRBJ2-7	12	TRBV2	ASSDWTSGYEQY
TRBJ1-2	11	TRBV29-1	SVGKGTVYGYT
TRBJ2-7	12	TRBV7-9	ASSRDSASYEQY
TRBJ1-6	16	TRBV12-3/TRBV12-4	ASSPNRRTGALRSPLH
TRBJ2-2	13	TRBV7-9	ASSLMGTNTGELF
TRBJ2-1	16	TRBV27	ASSFGSFRGRSYNEQF
TRBJ2-7	11	TRBV7-3	ASSEGGGLEQY
TRBJ1-2	12	TRBV5-1	ASSPDSQNYGYT
TRBJ2-1	14	TRBV6-1	ASSTLAGFSFDEQF
TRBJ2-1	12	TRBV10-2	ATGVGQTYNEQF
TRBJ2-1	10	TRBV19	ASSMAHREQF
TRBJ2-5	13	TRBV5-4	ASSLAAGGLETQY
TRBJ1-1	13	TRBV28	ASTSRGVGAAEAF
TRBJ1-1	10	TRBV19	ASSPGTSEAF
TRBJ1-4	17	TRBV5-1	ACVPRVTGAFATNEKLF
TRBJ2-3	13	TRBV28	ASSTKKANADTQY
TRBJ1-1	11	TRBV12-3/TRBV12-4	ASSRDLSPQAF
TRBJ2-5	9	TRBV2	AGGVQETQY
TRBJ2-5	12	TRBV5-1	ASSPGAGRETQY
TRBJ1-2	14	TRBV6-1	ASSQTPRTDGKGYT
TRBJ1-4	11	TRBV18	ASSPGSNEKLF
TRBJ2-1	13	TRBV19	ASQWRPQGENEQF
TRBJ2-5	12	TRBV20-1	SARLGEGRETQY
TRBJ2-3	15	TRBV5-1	ASSYSTGSPYTDTQY
TRBJ2-5	12	TRBV28	ASSATGIQETQY
TRBJ2-7	13	TRBV5-5	ASSVTGVGIYEQY
TRBJ2-1	11	TRBV11-3	ASSQVSGNEQF
TRBJ1-1	13	TRBV12-3/TRBV12-4	ASSLDPQGNTEAF
TRBJ2-3	13	TRBV7-2	ASSWASGNTDTQY
TRBJ2-7	13	TRBV19	ASSSTRQGPYEQY
TRBJ2-6	15	TRBV5-6	ASSLYSFDSGANVLT
TRBJ1-5	12	TRBV28	AGSSGVGNQPQH
TRBJ2-1	9	TRBV20-1	SGTSGRQQF